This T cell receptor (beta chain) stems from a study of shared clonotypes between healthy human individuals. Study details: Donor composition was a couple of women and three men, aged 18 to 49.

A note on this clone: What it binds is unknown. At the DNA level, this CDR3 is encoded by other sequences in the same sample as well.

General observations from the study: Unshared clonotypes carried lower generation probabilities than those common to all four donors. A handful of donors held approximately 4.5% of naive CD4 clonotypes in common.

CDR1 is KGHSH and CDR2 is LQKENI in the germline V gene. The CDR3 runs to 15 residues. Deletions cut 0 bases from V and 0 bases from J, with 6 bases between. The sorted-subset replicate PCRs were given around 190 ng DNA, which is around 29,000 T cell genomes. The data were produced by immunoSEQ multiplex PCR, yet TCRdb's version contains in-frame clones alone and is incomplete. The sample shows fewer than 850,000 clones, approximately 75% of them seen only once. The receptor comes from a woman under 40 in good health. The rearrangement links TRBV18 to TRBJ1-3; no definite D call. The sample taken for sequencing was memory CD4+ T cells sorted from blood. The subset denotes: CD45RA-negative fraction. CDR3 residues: CASSPPVGSGNTIYF. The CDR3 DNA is TGTGCCAGCTCACCACCCGTAGGCTCTGGAAACACCATATATTTT.